Included here is one T cell receptor (beta chain) sequence, with context. Its target is not known. Donors were healthy HIV-negative adults without recent acute infections or vaccinations. This specimen belongs to a study of shared clonotypes between healthy human individuals. V was pared by 3 bases and J by 8 bases, with 16 bases between. CDR3 length: 15 amino acids. CDR1 is SNHLY and CDR2 is FYNNEI in the germline V gene. Study results and caveats: Relative to memory subsets, naive subsets generally showed larger estimated richness. Although depth was large, rarefaction showed that sequencing of the sorted subsets was incomplete.

The method was immunoSEQ multiplex PCR; TCRdb's version includes in-frame clones alone and lacks a portion of them. In the table there are 640,000 or so clones, less than 80% of which are singletons. The source material was memory CD4+ T cells sorted from blood. Specified subset: CD45RA-negative fraction. The clonotype originates from a woman aged 25-40 years in good health. The V and J genes are TRBV2 and TRBJ1-4; D is perhaps TRBD1 (5 bases). CDR3 DNA sequence: TGTGCCAGCAGTGACTGGTCAGGGATACGGGAAAAACTGTTTTTT. It yields the protein CASSDWSGIREKLFF.